The sequence of this TCR beta chain was determined in a study of T cell repertoires in cytomegalovirus infection (dated by TCRdb to about 2019). Some background on the complete study: Alongside well-studied HLA-B-restricted epitopes, the peptide stimulations were aimed at recently identified HLA-C-restricted CMV epitopes, whose presentation resists viral immunomodulation. Because public TCR beta signatures pointed to carriage of CMV infection together with the matching HLA type, the HLA type of each donor mattered for the analysis. What the authors observed across the whole study: The ex vivo response was dominated by HLA-C-restricted CMV-specific TCR beta clonotypes, which also provided the single most frequent clonotype in two of eight donors. In both this cohort and an independent 352-donor cohort, the cumulative frequency of public TCR beta family members distinguished carriers of CMV infection plus the relevant HLA type.

The treatment or condition tag for this specimen amounts to: in vitro stimulation with specific CMV peptide epitopes to enrich CMV-specific T cells. The germline V gene (reference sequence) gives CDR1 as LNHNV and CDR2 as YYDKDF. The germline V end is reduced by 4 bases and the J end by 7 bases; junction bases left unmatched: 5. The cysteine opens and the phenylalanine closes a CDR3 of 13 amino acids. CDR3 DNA is the only sequence kept; it has 39 bases, read in frame from the first base. A word on this clonotype: It has no known antigen specificity. Base qualities are missing; no much larger clone stands one base away.

TCRdb names Illumina HiSeq 1500 as the instrument used. TCRdb trimmed the raw reads at Q25, called clones with MiXCR and kept productive beta chains. Entries that share a CDR3 protein sequence are merged under the most common genes and DNA. The sample table contains roughly 920,000 distinct CDR3 sequences; only one count was recorded for approximately 31% of them. Around an eighth of the sample is taken by the ten largest. The receptor was derived from a human donor in good health (CMV status not recorded). Some clones in this sample may be carry-over from other donors' samples. The specimen was cultured CD8+ T cells from PBMCs, collected from culture after CMV antigen stimulation. The chain is made from TRBV15 and TRBJ1-1, with 8 junctional bases fitting TRBD1. The CDR3 is CATSMTGVVEAFF. The bases are TGTGCCACCAGCATGACAGGGGTGGTTGAAGCTTTCTTT.